The 14 T cell receptor beta chains below were found in one sample sequenced in a study of response to subunit inactivated influenza vaccine (dated by TCRdb to the late 2010s). Libraries were built with RT-PCR. The data were produced on an Illumina HiSeq 2500. The raw public reads went through TCRdb reprocessing: fastp at Q25, MiXCR clone calling, in-frame beta chains kept. Entries that share a CDR3 protein sequence are merged under the most common genes and DNA. Present in this sample are 500,000 to 600,000 distinct CDR3 sequences, around 11% of which were seen just once. The ten largest clonotypes hold about 10% of the sample. Separately, the same data were catalogued under a study of T cells expressing NK-cell markers. As that second paper reports: 5'RACE template switching, by which a universal primer site and unique molecular identifiers were added, was used to make TCR beta cDNA libraries.

Source: PBMCs from blood, taken on the day of vaccination. The receptors derive from a man aged 45 to 65 who received an inactivated influenza vaccine. Donor details come from another sample of the same person, matched by shared clones.

At least ten counts were recorded for this clonotype. The rearrangement links TRBV9 to TRBJ1-6, with unresolved D. The CDR3 totals 14 residues. Trimming removed 2 bases at V and 6 bases at J, with 9 bases between. Looked up from germline, CDR1 is SGDLS and CDR2 is YYNGEE. The CDR3 sequence is CASSVDVSNSPLHF. The CDR3 DNA sequence: TGTGCCAGCAGCGTGGACGTTTCTAATTCACCCCTCCACTTT.

This clonotype was seen a handful of times. The gene calls are TRBV15 and TRBJ1-5, with D possibly TRBD1 on 6 matching bases. The V and J ends lost 1 base and 0 bases respectively, with 13 bases between them. The length of the CDR3 is 17 residues. The V gene's germline CDR1 is LNHNV and CDR2 YYDKDF (reference sequence). CDR3 nucleotide sequence: TGTGCCACCAGCAGAGTGGGACACCAATATAGCAATCAGCCCCAGCATTTT. Its protein product is CATSRVGHQYSNQPQHF.

This clonotype was picked up many times. This rearrangement joins TRBV28 to TRBJ2-7; TRBD2 might be the D (6 bases). The CDR3 spans 15 residues. CDR1 is MDHEN and CDR2 is SYDVKM in the germline V gene. V lost 2 bases and J lost 0, with 11 bases in between. CDR3 loop: CASSLLRRGSYEQYF. The CDR3 nucleotides are TGTGCCAGCAGTTTACTTAGGCGGGGCTCCTACGAGCAGTACTTC.

This clonotype was seen only a few times. The chain uses TRBV6-7 and TRBJ2-7; D may be TRBD2 (5 bases). Being an ORF, TRBV6-7 has a function that is uncertain. V lost 8 bases, J lost 0 bases, and 17 bases lay in between. This CDR3 comprises 15 residues. This CDR3 is CASGSGHSSSYEQYF. The CDR3 coding sequence is TGTGCCAGCGGGAGTGGTCATTCGTCCTCCTACGAGCAGTACTTC.

This clonotype was recorded many times. CDR3 protein: CASSSGTVNSPLHF. CDR3 nucleotide sequence: TGTGCCAGCAGCTCGGGGACAGTCAATTCACCCCTCCACTTT. The V call is TRBV7-2, the J call TRBJ1-6; 7 bases line up with TRBD1. V lost 4 bases and J lost 7; bases outside the gene matches: 4. CDR3 size: 14 residues. CDR1 and CDR2 from the germline V gene are SGHTA and FQGNSA.

A few counts support this clonotype. This chain joins TRBV6-5 and TRBJ2-3, with D tentatively TRBD1 or TRBD2 (5 bases each). The V end was cut by 5 bases, the J end by 6 bases, with 18 bases between. The germline V gene encodes CDR1 MNHEY and CDR2 SVGAGI. This CDR3 has 15 residues. The CDR3 spells CASSNRDAEADTQYF. The CDR3 bases are TGTGCCAGCAGTAACCGGGACGCCGAGGCCGATACGCAGTATTTT.

The V call is TRBV5-6, the J call TRBJ2-7; D is perhaps TRBD1 or TRBD2 (5 bases each). The germline V gene encodes CDR1 SGHDT and CDR2 YYEEEE. This CDR3 comprises 15 residues. Between the trimmed V and J ends, which lost 2 bases and 1 base, there was a span of 13 bases. The CDR3 nucleotides are TGTGCCAGCAGCTTCTCGGGGTCAGGGTCCTACGAGCAGTACTTC. Its translation is CASSFSGSGSYEQYF.

This clonotype has a handful of counts. The chain links TRBV5-1 to TRBJ2-5; 7 bases line up with TRBD2. The CDR3 contains 15 residues. Trimming removed 1 base from V and 2 bases from J; junction bases left unmatched: 5. Germline V gene lookup returns CDR1 SGHRS and CDR2 YFSETQ. The CDR3 nucleotides are TGCGCCAGCAGCTTGCGTGGGGGGGAGCAAGAGACCCAGTACTTC. Translation: CASSLRGGEQETQYF.

This clonotype was found a few times. The rearrangement joins TRBV3-1 to TRBJ2-7; possible D gene TRBD1, 5 bases. There are 13 residues in the CDR3. CDR1 and CDR2 from the germline V gene are LGHDT and YNNKEL (reference sequence). The germline V and J ends were trimmed by 2 bases and 5 bases, with 10 bases remaining between them. CDR3 nucleotides: TGTGCCAGCAGCCAACTCAGGGATAACGAGCAGTACTTC. Translating gives CASSQLRDNEQYF.

CDR3 residues: CSAPDRGYGNTIYF. DNA for the CDR3: TGCAGTGCTCCCGACAGGGGGTATGGAAACACCATATATTTT. This chain connects TRBV20-1 to TRBJ1-3; 9 bases are shared with TRBD1. Unmatched junction bases numbered 5, after V lost 5 bases and J lost 3 bases. Germline V lookup: CDR1 DFQATT, CDR2 SNEGSKA (reference sequence). This CDR3 has 14 residues.

This clonotype was seen a handful of times. The CDR3 DNA follows: TGTGCCAGCAGCGCGGGAGCGGGAGCCTACAATGAGCAGTTCTTC. Encoded protein: CASSAGAGAYNEQFF. J is TRBJ2-1 and V is TRBV9; 8 bases are shared with TRBD2. V shed 3 bases and J 2 bases; nucleotides not matched to a gene: 4. CDR1 is SGDLS and CDR2 is YYNGEE in the germline V gene. The CDR3 is 15 residues long.

This clonotype was recorded many times. The chain links TRBV15 to TRBJ1-1, with a possible D match to TRBD1 (5 bases). The CDR3 spans 15 residues. Germline V gives CDR1 LNHNV, CDR2 YYDKDF (reference sequence). V was trimmed by 0 bases and J by 3 bases, leaving 11 bases between them. The CDR3: CATSRDSRGDTEAFF. The CDR3 nucleotides are TGTGCCACCAGCAGAGATTCGAGGGGAGACACTGAAGCTTTCTTT.

This rearrangement joins TRBV7-2 to TRBJ2-1; 10 bases are shared with TRBD1. This CDR3 comprises 15 residues. Germline loops: CDR1 SGHTA, CDR2 FQGNSA. Trimming removed 4 bases from V and 5 bases from J; junction bases left unmatched: 5. The CDR3: CASSYTGTGDNEQFF. The CDR3 DNA sequence: TGTGCCAGCAGCTACACCGGGACAGGGGACAATGAGCAGTTCTTC.

This clonotype was seen more than once but under ten times. The chain uses TRBV19 and TRBJ2-1; D could derive from TRBD1 or TRBD2 (5 bases each). This CDR3 spans 15 amino acids. Germline CDR1 and CDR2: LNHDA and SQIVND (reference sequence). The germline V and J ends were trimmed by 1 base and 3 bases, with 10 bases remaining between them. CDR3 protein: CASSIGGTSYNEQFF. The CDR3 DNA sequence: TGTGCCAGTAGTATAGGTGGGACGAGCTACAATGAGCAGTTCTTC.